The 23 T cell receptor beta chains in this list originate from one sample, sequenced in a study of glioma-infiltrating T cells. The iRepertoire nested amplicon-rescue multiplex PCR amplified TCR alpha and beta CDR3s from RNA. TCRdb re-called the multiplex PCR reads with MiXCR, one entry per CDR3 protein. The repertoire has more than 350,000 distinct CDR3 sequences, less than 50% of them found once; the top ten carry around 12%. The specimen sequenced was glioma tissue, nonneoplastic brain tissue, or PBMCs (not recorded which). The receptor source for this set is a human donor with low-grade glioma or glioblastoma, undergoing nonglioma brain surgery, or in good health (not recorded which).

The CDR3 sequence: CASSLDSYYEQYF. In DNA, the CDR3 is TGTGCCAGCAGCTTGGACAGCTACTACGAGCAGTACTTC. The J gene is TRBJ2-7, the V gene TRBV7-2; D is possibly TRBD1 (6 bases). There are 13 residues in the CDR3. The V end was cut by 3 bases, the J end by 3 bases, with 9 bases between. In germline, CDR1 is SGHTA, CDR2 FQGNSA.

The V gene is TRBV28, the J gene TRBJ2-5; the D call may be TRBD1 or TRBD2 (6 bases each). The CDR3 runs to 15 residues. Looked up from germline, CDR1 is MDHEN and CDR2 is SYDVKM. V was cut by 3 bases and J by 0 bases, with 11 bases left in between. CDR3 nucleotides: TGTGCCAGCAGTTTTGGGGGGCAATACCAAGAGACCCAGTACTTC. The encoded protein is CASSFGGQYQETQYF.

The chain couples TRBV7-9 to TRBJ2-1; tentatively, D is TRBD1 (5 bases). Trimming took 6 bases from V and 5 from J, leaving 17 bases between them. The CDR3 consists of 15 residues. From germline, CDR1 is SEHNR and CDR2 FQNEAQ (reference sequence). For the CDR3, the DNA is TGTGCCAGCAGAAAAGTCCCTCTGGGGCACAATGAGCAGTTCTTC. As protein: CASRKVPLGHNEQFF.

Regarding this clonotype: The junction differs from germline at one of its ends, possibly a read error. The chain has TRBV28 and TRBJ1-2; D ambiguous. This CDR3 is 11 amino acids long. CDR1 and CDR2 from the germline V gene are MDHEN and SYDVKM. Here the CDR3 reads CASRSEYGHAF. Written as DNA, the CDR3 is TGTGCCAGCAGGTCGGAGTATGGCCACGCCTTC.

This rearrangement joins TRBV28 to TRBJ2-1; no clear D. The CDR3 spans 17 residues. Trimming stripped 4 bases from V and 0 bases from J, with 16 bases between. The germline CDR1 and CDR2 sequences are MDHEN and SYDVKM. CDR3 sequence (DNA): TGTGCCAGCAGTTCCTGGGAAGGGCGAAGCTCCTACAATGAGCAGTTCTTC. Its translation: CASSSWEGRSSYNEQFF.

This clonotype was counted only a few times. The J gene is TRBJ1-6, the V gene TRBV12-3 or TRBV12-4; 11 bases match TRBD1. Losses at the gene ends were 8 bases for V and 8 bases for J; bases not matched to a gene: 8. This CDR3 is 15 amino acids long. The CDR3 loop reads CASGTGGLFYSPLHF. The CDR3 DNA is TGTGCCAGCGGGACAGGGGGTCTCTTTTATTCACCCCTCCACTTT.

This clonotype was detected a few times. The J gene is TRBJ1-2, the V gene TRBV12-3 or TRBV12-4, with D uncertain. The CDR3 runs 13 residues. The V end was cut by 6 bases, the J end by 8 bases, with 16 bases between. CDR3 amino acids: CASRQTLRRGYTF. The CDR3, as DNA: TGTGCCAGCAGACAGACATTGAGACGCGGCTACACCTTC.

CDR3 in DNA: TGTGCCAGCAGTTTACCCGGGACTAGCCTGGGTGGAGAGACCCAGTACTTC. Amino acids: CASSLPGTSLGGETQYF. The chain uses TRBV28 and TRBJ2-5; 9 positions agree with TRBD2. Looked up from germline, CDR1 is MDHEN and CDR2 is SYDVKM. This CDR3 has 17 amino acids. Trimming took 2 bases from V and 4 from J; bases not matched to a gene: 11. The entire variable domain, with the rest obtained from reference TRBV28 and TRBJ2-5, is as follows: DVKVTQSSRYLVKRTGEKVFLECVQDMDHENMFWYRQDPGLGLRLIYFSYDVKMKEKGDIPEGYSVSREKKERFSLILESASTNQTSMYLCASSLPGTSLGGETQYFGPGTRLLVL.

The CDR3 DNA is TGCGCCAGCATAAATCCTATGGACACTGAAGCTTTCTTT. This encodes CASINPMDTEAFF. This chain uses TRBV5-1 with TRBJ1-1; D gene ambiguous. Trimming took 6 bases from V and 3 from J, leaving 12 bases between them. CDR3 length equals 13 residues. CDR1 and CDR2 (germline): SGHRS, YFSETQ.

A remark on this clonotype: A much larger clone lies one base from this, so it may be a read error. The rearrangement joins TRBV6-1 to TRBJ2-7; TRBD1 agrees at 7 bases. The CDR3 sequence is 15 residues long. Germline V gives CDR1 MNHNS, CDR2 SASEGT. V lost 6 bases, J lost 7 bases, and 15 bases stayed unmatched. CDR3 sequence: CASRGLGTVYNEQYF. CDR3 sequence (DNA): TGTGCCAGCAGGGGCCTGGGGACAGTCTACAATGAGCAGTACTTC.

The V gene is TRBV6-6, the J gene TRBJ2-1, with TRBD2 as a possible D gene (6 bases). Germline-derived CDR1 and CDR2 are MNHNY and SVGAGI (reference sequence). V shed 0 bases and J shed 10 bases, with 16 bases lying between them. This CDR3 comprises 15 residues. CDR3 amino acids: CASSYSGGIIYEQFF. CDR3 sequence (DNA): TGTGCCAGCAGTTACTCTGGCGGGATAATCTACGAGCAGTTCTTC.

This clonotype was found once. The junction and the germline gene differ at one end; a read error may be behind it. The V and J genes are TRBV28 and TRBJ2-7; TRBD2 agrees at 10 bases. Looked up from germline, CDR1 is MDHEN and CDR2 is SYDVKM. This CDR3 region has 14 residues. CDR3 bases: TGTGCCAGCGGTTTACCTAGCGGGAGCTACGAGCAGTACTTC. Amino acid sequence: CASGLPSGSYEQYF.

V usage is TRBV20-1 and J usage is TRBJ2-3, with TRBD2 as a possible D gene (5 bases). From germline, CDR1 is DFQATT and CDR2 SNEGSKA (reference sequence). Trimming left V 0 bases short and J 6 bases short, with 13 bases between. This CDR3 is 14 amino acids long. CDR3 region: CSARDPTSGDTQYF. DNA of the CDR3: TGCAGTGCTAGAGATCCTACGAGCGGCGATACGCAGTATTTT.

This clonotype has at least ten counts. CDR3 nucleotide sequence: TGTGCCAGCAGCCGCGCGAATAGGGGTAGCACAGATACGCAGTATTTT. Protein sequence: CASSRANRGSTDTQYF. V usage is TRBV6-1 and J usage is TRBJ2-3; D might be TRBD1 (5 bases). Germline CDR1 reads MNHNS; CDR2 reads SASEGT. The CDR3 loop spans 16 amino acids. Trimming left V 6 bases short and J 0 bases short, with 16 bases between.

This clonotype came up many times. This sequence joins TRBV6-2 or TRBV6-3 and TRBJ1-5; possible D gene TRBD1, 6 bases. Germline CDR1 is MNHEY and CDR2 is SVGEGT. There are 14 residues in the CDR3. Trimming took off 5 bases at V and 6 bases at J, with 14 bases between the two ends. The CDR3 DNA reads TGTGCCAGCAGTCACAAACAGGGCGGTCAGCCCCAGCATTTT. This translates into CASSHKQGGQPQHF.

This clonotype was seen a few times. This chain uses TRBV20-1 with TRBJ2-2; 8 bases are a match to TRBD2. This CDR3 is built from 18 residues. V dropped 2 bases and J dropped 6; count of bases not matched to a gene: 17. Germline assignment: CDR1 DFQATT and CDR2 SNEGSKA (reference sequence). This CDR3 reads CSARWGATGTRESGELFF. The CDR3 nucleotides read TGCAGTGCTAGATGGGGGGCGACCGGGACTAGGGAATCCGGGGAGCTGTTTTTT.

This rearrangement joins TRBV27 to TRBJ2-7; D tentatively reads TRBD1 or TRBD2 (5 bases each). Germline V lookup: CDR1 MNHEY, CDR2 SMNVEV (reference sequence). This CDR3 contains 16 residues. The V and J ends lost 5 bases and 0 bases respectively, with 17 bases between them. The CDR3 reads CASSESRGLISYEQYF. The CDR3 coding sequence is TGTGCCAGCAGTGAATCACGGGGCCTAATCTCCTACGAGCAGTACTTC.

As for this clonotype: This clone may be a read error of a much larger clone one base away. The chain joins TRBV28 to TRBJ2-1; D may correspond to TRBD1 or TRBD2 (5 bases each). CDR3 size: 14 residues. V was clipped by 5 bases and J by 10 bases, with 18 bases between them. The germline V gene has CDR1 MDHEN and CDR2 SYDVKM. CDR3 protein: CASSTMTPGAEQFF. Here the CDR3 DNA reads TGTGCCAGCAGTACGATGACCCCCGGGGCGGAGCAGTTCTTC.

The rearrangement links TRBV28 to TRBJ2-7; 8 bases align to TRBD1. There are 15 residues in the CDR3. V lost 2 bases to trimming and J lost 4 bases; unmatched junction nucleotides: 7. Per germline, CDR1 MDHEN and CDR2 SYDVKM. The CDR3 loop is CASSLPDRGGYEQYF. The CDR3, as DNA: TGTGCCAGCAGTTTACCCGACAGGGGTGGTTACGAGCAGTACTTC.

The V and J genes are TRBV20-1 and TRBJ2-1; TRBD2 agrees at 8 bases. There are 13 residues in the CDR3. Looked up from germline, CDR1 is DFQATT and CDR2 is SNEGSKA (reference sequence). V was pared by 4 bases and J by 8 bases, with 7 bases of the junction left unmatched. CDR3 in amino acids: CSAIREGPYEQFF. CDR3 bases: TGCAGTGCTATACGGGAGGGCCCGTATGAGCAGTTCTTC.

This clonotype has only a few counts. The chain employs TRBV15 and TRBJ1-4, with unresolved D. This CDR3 has 16 amino acids. The V gene lost 0 bases and the J gene lost 5 bases, with 13 bases spanning the gap. Germline CDR1 LNHNV, CDR2 YYDKDF (reference sequence). CDR3 protein: CATSRELRGGNEKLFF. The CDR3, as DNA: TGTGCCACCAGCAGAGAACTACGGGGAGGGAATGAAAAACTGTTTTTT.

On this clonotype itself: A much larger clone lies one base from this, so it may be a read error. The chain links TRBV6-2 or TRBV6-3 to TRBJ1-2; no clear D. V was cut by 4 bases and J by 2 bases, with 17 bases left in between. This CDR3 contains 16 residues. The germline V gene encodes CDR1 MNHEY and CDR2 SVGEGT. CDR3 DNA sequence: TGTGCCAGCAGTTCCTCGACCGGGAAAGCCAACTATGGCTACACCTTC. It is translated as CASSSSTGKANYGYTF.

The J gene is TRBJ2-7, the V gene TRBV2; D tentatively reads TRBD1 or TRBD2 (7 bases each). V dropped 8 bases and J dropped 5 bases, with 13 bases sitting between them. Germline CDR1 reads SNHLY; CDR2 reads FYNNEI. The CDR3 is 12 amino acids. In DNA, the CDR3 is TGTGCCAGCGGGGGGGACAGTAACGAGCAGTACTTC. Translating gives CASGGDSNEQYF.